One sample yielded the 2 T cell receptor beta chains listed below, sequenced in a study of cytomegalovirus exposure and HLA in healthy donors. The PCR had 60 Vbeta and 13 Jbeta primers. Profiling relied on immunoSEQ multiplex PCR, and the TCRdb table lists in-frame clones only, not all of them. Listed are 95,000 to 150,000 clones; approximately 2% falls within the top ten. The sample was PBMCs. These receptors were taken from a man aged 35-49 years in good health and CMV-seronegative.

The chain combines TRBV11-2 with TRBJ2-2, with 9 nucleotides matching TRBD2. The CDR3 has 16 residues. The trim removed 6 bases at V and 4 bases at J, leaving 9 bases unmatched. Germline-derived CDR1 and CDR2 are SGHAT and FQNNGV. In nucleotides, the CDR3 is TGTGCCAGCAGAGGGGCGGGCGGGAGGGCCACCGGGGAGCTGTTTTTT. Translating it yields CASRGAGGRATGELFF.

This chain connects TRBV5-6 to TRBJ2-1, with 10 nucleotides matching TRBD1. CDR1 and CDR2 (germline): SGHDT, YYEEEE. V shed 2 bases, J shed 6 bases, and the junction held 5 bases outside the gene matches. The CDR3 contains 15 residues. CDR3 DNA: TGTGCCAGCAGCTTACCCGGGACAGGGGTCAATGAGCAGTTCTTC. Translated: CASSLPGTGVNEQFF.